Described below is a single T cell receptor (beta chain) sequence and its context. Authors' data handling: The assay estimated nucleated cells by amplifying reference gene primers. TCRdb keeps only in-frame clones here, not all; method: immunoSEQ multiplex PCR. That table is the source of V, J and clone size, and D and trimming were worked out from the DNA. The table includes just over 95,000 clones, 70% to 90% detected once. This sample was included in a study of blood T cell repertoires in COVID-19. Study summary: Both acute and convalescent COVID-19 samples were obtained from the United States, Italy and Spain. From T cells, B-cell-depleted T cells, or PBMCs came the material, which was cDNA or gDNA.

The sequenced sample consisted of peripheral blood. The sequence was obtained from a man aged 60-69 years with acute or convalescent COVID-19.

CDR3 sequence (DNA): TGTGCCAGCAGTGAACGGCGAGGGGGAGAGACCCAGTACTTC. It yields the protein CASSERRGGETQYF. The chain has TRBV6-1 and TRBJ2-5; tentatively, D is TRBD1 (6 bases). This CDR3 contains 14 residues. Per germline, CDR1 MNHNS and CDR2 SASEGT. V lost 2 bases, J lost 4 bases, and 11 bases lay in between.